This TCR beta chain is drawn from a study of vaccination and CD4 T cells after COVID-19. Study results and caveats: The study found median SARS-CoV-2-reactive clonotypes rising from roughly 22 to 38, not significantly.

With the Oncomine TCR Beta short-read assay, DNA from cultured CD4+ T cells was sequenced. Genomic DNA was extracted from cultured CD4+ T cells. TCRdb reprocessed the PCR reads with MiXCR, giving one entry per CDR3 protein. The repertoire has about 20,000 distinct CDR3 sequences, roughly 23% of them found once; the top ten carry around 7.9%. The CDR3 length is 14 residues. Trimming cost V 7 bases and J 2 bases, with 12 bases left between them. CDR1 is LNHDA and CDR2 is SQIVND in the germline V gene (reference sequence). This clonotype was observed a few times. What it binds is unknown. Documented treatment: roughly 11-day PBMC culture with coronavirus spike peptide pools or control peptides (ViraFEST assay).

The TCR originated in a human donor with COVID-19. The V and J genes are TRBV19 and TRBJ1-5; D may be TRBD1 (6 bases). The source material was cultured CD4+ T cells from blood. CDR3 amino acids: CASTPGAGNQPQHF. The DNA of the CDR3 is TGTGCCAGTACCCCGGGGGCTGGCAATCAGCCCCAGCATTTT. Filled out from reference TRBV19 and TRBJ1-5, the complete variable domain reads DGGITQSPKYLFRKEGQNVTLSCEQNLNHDAMYWYRQDPGQGLRLIYYSQIVNDFQKGDIAEGYSVSREKKESFPLTVTSAQKNPTAFYLCASTPGAGNQPQHFGDGTRLSIL.